This record concerns one T cell receptor (beta chain) sequence. Antigen unknown. Using unique molecular identifiers, the investigators prepared the TCRbeta library. TCRdb itself ran the PCR reads through MiXCR, one entry per CDR3 protein. The sample holds about 640,000 distinct CDR3 sequences, approximately 12% seen once. This CDR3 spans 17 amino acids. This sample was included in a study of T-cell reconstitution after alpha-beta-depleted transplantation in children. Study findings and constraints: Once a year had passed after transplant, T-cell counts and diversity came mostly from newly produced T cells. At around two months after transplant, the alpha-beta T cells were reportedly derived from several hundred expanded clones that came from non-depleted graft cells. Surviving recipient T cells and thymic progenitors accounted for the high day-60 TCRbeta diversity observed in some patients.

The chain links TRBV21-1 to TRBJ2-7; the table's D call, TRBD2, was not checked against the DNA. TRBV21-1 is labeled a pseudogene. The sequence derives from a male patient between 10 and 17 years old who had a stem cell transplant for acute myeloid leukemia, so the T cells may come from the graft donor. The source material was PBMCs, mostly from graft donor cells, sampled 360 days after TCRalphabeta/CD19-depleted stem cell transplant. DNA for the CDR3: TGTGCCAGCAGCAAAGGGCTAGCGGGAGAGGGTTCCTACGAGCAGTACTTC. Its protein product is CASSKGLAGEGSYEQYF.